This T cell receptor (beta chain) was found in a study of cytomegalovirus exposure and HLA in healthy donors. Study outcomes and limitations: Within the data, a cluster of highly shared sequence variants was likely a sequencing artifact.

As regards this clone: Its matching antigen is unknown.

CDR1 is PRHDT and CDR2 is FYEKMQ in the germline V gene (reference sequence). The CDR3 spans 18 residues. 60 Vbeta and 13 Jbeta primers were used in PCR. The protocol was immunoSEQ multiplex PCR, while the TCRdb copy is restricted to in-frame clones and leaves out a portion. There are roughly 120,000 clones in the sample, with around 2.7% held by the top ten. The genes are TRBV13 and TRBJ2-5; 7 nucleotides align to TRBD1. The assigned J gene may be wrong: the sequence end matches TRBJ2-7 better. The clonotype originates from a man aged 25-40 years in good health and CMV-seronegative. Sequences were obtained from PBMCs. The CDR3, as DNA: TGTGCCAGCAGCTTAGTAGGGCGGTTCAGGGGGAGTGACCACGAGCAGTACTTC. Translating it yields CASSLVGRFRGSDHEQYF.